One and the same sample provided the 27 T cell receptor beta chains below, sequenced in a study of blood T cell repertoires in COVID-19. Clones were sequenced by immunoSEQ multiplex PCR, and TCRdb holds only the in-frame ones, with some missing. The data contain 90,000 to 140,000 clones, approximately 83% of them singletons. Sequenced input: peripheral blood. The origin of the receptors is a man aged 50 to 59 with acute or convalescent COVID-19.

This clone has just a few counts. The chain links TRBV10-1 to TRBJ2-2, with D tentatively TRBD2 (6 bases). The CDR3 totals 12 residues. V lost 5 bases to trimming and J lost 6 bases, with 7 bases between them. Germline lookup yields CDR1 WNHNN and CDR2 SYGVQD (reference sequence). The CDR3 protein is CASSRRAGELFF. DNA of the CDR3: TGCGCCAGCAGTCGGAGGGCCGGGGAGCTGTTTTTT.

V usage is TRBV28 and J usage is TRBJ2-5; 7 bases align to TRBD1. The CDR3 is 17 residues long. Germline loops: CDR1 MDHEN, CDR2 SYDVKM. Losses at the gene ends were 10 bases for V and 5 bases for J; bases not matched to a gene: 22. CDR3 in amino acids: CATAPDRPDASRETQYF. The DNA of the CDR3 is TGTGCCACAGCACCGGACAGGCCCGACGCAAGTAGGGAGACCCAGTACTTC.

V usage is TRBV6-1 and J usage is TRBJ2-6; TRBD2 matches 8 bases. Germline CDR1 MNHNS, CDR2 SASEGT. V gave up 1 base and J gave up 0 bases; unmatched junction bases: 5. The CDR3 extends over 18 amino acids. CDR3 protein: CASSEGLAGSSGANVLTF. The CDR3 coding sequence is TGTGCCAGCAGTGAAGGGTTAGCGGGATCCTCTGGGGCCAACGTCCTGACTTTC.

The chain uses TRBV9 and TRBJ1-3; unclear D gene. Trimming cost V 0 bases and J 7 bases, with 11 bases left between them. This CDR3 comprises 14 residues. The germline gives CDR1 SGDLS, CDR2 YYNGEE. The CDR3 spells CASSVAAGRNTIYF. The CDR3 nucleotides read TGTGCCAGCAGCGTAGCGGCTGGGAGGAACACCATATATTTT.

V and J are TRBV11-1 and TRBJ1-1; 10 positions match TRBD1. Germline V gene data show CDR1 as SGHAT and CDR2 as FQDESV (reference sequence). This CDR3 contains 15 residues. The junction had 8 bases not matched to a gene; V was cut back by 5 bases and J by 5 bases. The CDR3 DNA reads TGTGCCAGCAGCCCAAGACAGGGGGCCGGGACTGAAGCTTTCTTT. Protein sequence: CASSPRQGAGTEAFF. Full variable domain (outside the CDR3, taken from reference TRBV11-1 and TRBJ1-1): EAEVAQSPRYKITEKSQAVAFWCDPISGHATLYWYRQILGQGPELLVQFQDESVVDDSQLPKDRFSAERLKGVDSTLKIQPAELGDSAMYLCASSPRQGAGTEAFFGQGTRLTVV.

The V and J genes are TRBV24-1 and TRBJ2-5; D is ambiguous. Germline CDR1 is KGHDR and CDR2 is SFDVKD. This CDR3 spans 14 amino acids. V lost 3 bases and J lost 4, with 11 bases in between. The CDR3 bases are TGTGCCACCAGTGATGCCTGGTCAGGAGAGACCCAGTACTTC. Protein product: CATSDAWSGETQYF.

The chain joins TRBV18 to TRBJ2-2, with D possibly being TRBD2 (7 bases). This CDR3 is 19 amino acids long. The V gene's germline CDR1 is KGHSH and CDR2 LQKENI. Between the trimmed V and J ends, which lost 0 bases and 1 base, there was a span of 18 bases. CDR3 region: CASSPPRGGANMNTGELFF. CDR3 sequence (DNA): TGTGCCAGCTCACCACCCCGCGGGGGCGCCAATATGAACACCGGGGAGCTGTTTTTT.

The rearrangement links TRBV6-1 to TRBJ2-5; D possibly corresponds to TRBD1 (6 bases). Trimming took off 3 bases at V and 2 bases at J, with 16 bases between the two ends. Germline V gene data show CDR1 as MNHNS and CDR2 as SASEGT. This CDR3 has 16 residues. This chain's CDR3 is CASSDGRGWGQETQYF. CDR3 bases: TGTGCCAGCAGTGATGGCAGGGGTTGGGGGCAAGAGACCCAGTACTTC.

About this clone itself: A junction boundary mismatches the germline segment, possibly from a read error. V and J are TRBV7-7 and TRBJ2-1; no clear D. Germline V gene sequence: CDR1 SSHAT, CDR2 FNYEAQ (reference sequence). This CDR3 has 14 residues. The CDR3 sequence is CASSLTTVHNEQFF. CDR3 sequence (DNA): TGTGCTAGCAGCCTCACCACGGTCCACAATGAGCAGTTCTTC.

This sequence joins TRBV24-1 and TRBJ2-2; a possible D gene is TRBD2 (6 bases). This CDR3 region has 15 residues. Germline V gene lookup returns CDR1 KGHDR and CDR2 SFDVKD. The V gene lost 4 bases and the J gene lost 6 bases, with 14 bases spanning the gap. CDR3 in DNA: TGTGCCACCAGTGAACAGTATAGCGGCGCCGGGGAGCTGTTTTTT. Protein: CATSEQYSGAGELFF.

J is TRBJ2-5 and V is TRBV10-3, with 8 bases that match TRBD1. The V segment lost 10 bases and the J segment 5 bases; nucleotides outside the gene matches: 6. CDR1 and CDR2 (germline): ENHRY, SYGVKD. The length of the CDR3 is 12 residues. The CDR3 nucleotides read TGTGCCACAGGACAGGGTTGGGAGACCCAGTACTTC. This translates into CATGQGWETQYF.

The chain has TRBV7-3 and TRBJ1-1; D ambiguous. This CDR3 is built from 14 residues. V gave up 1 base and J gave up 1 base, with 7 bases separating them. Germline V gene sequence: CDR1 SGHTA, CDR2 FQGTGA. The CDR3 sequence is CASSLNGRNTEAFF. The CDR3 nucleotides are TGTGCCAGCAGCTTAAATGGGAGGAACACTGAAGCTTTCTTT.

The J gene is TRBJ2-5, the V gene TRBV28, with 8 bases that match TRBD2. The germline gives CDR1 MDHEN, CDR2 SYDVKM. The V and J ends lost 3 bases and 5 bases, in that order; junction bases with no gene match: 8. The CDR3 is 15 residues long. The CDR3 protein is CASSFWVPGGETQYF. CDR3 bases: TGTGCCAGCAGTTTCTGGGTCCCGGGGGGGGAGACCCAGTACTTC. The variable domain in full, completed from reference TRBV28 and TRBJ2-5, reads DVKVTQSSRYLVKRTGEKVFLECVQDMDHENMFWYRQDPGLGLRLIYFSYDVKMKEKGDIPEGYSVSREKKERFSLILESASTNQTSMYLCASSFWVPGGETQYFGPGTRLLVL.

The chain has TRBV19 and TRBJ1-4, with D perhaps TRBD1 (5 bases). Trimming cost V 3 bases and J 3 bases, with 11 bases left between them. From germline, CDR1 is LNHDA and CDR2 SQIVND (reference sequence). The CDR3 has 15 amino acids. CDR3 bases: TGTGCCAGTAGTATTCCGGGGGAATCTAATGAAAAACTGTTTTTT. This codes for CASSIPGESNEKLFF.

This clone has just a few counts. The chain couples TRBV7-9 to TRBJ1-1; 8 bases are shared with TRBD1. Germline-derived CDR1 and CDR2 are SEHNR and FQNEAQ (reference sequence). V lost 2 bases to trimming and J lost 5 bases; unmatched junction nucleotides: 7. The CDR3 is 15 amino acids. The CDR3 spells CASSLSRTGGTEAFF. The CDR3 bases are TGTGCCAGCAGCTTAAGTCGAACAGGGGGGACTGAAGCTTTCTTT.

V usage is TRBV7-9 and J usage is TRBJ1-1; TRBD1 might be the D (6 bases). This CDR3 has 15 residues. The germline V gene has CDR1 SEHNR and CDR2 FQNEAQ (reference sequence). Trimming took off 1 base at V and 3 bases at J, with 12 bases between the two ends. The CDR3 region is CASSLVVGADTEAFF. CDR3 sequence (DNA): TGTGCCAGCAGCTTAGTCGTGGGGGCAGACACTGAAGCTTTCTTT. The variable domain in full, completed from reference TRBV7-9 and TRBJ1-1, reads DTGVSQNPRHKITKRGQNVTFRCDPISEHNRLYWYRQTLGQGPEFLTYFQNEAQLEKSRLLSDRFSAERPKGSFSTLEIQRTEQGDSAMYLCASSLVVGADTEAFFGQGTRLTVV.

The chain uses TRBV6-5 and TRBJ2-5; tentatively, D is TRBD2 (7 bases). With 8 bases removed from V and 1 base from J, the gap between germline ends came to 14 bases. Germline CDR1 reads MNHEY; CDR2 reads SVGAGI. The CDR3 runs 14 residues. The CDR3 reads CASQGGGSQETQYF. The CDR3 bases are TGTGCCAGCCAAGGGGGGGGGTCCCAAGAGACCCAGTACTTC.

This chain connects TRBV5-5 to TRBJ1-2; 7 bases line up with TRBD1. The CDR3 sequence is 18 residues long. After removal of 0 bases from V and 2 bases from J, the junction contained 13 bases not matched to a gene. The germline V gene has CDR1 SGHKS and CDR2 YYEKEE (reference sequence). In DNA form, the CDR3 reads TGTGCCAGCAGCTTGGCTCCCTCTTTTCGGACAGGCAACTATGGCTACACCTTC. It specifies CASSLAPSFRTGNYGYTF.

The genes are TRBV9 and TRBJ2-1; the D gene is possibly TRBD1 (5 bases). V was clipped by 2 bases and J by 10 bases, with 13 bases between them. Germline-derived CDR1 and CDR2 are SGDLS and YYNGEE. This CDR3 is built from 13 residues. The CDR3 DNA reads TGTGCCAGCAGCGTGGAGACAGCTTACGAGCAGTTCTTC. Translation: CASSVETAYEQFF.

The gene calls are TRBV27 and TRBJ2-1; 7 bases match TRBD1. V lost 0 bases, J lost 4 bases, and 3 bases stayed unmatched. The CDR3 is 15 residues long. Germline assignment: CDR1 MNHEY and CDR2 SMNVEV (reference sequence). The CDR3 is CASSLSGTEYNEQFF. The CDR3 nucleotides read TGTGCCAGCAGTTTATCCGGGACAGAGTACAATGAGCAGTTCTTC.

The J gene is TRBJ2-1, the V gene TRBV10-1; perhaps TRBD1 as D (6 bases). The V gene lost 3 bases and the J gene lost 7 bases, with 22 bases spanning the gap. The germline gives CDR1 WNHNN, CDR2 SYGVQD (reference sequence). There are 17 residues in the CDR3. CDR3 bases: TGCGCCAGCAGTGAATCCCTCGGGCAGGGGCATGGGAATGAGCAGTTCTTC. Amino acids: CASSESLGQGHGNEQFF.

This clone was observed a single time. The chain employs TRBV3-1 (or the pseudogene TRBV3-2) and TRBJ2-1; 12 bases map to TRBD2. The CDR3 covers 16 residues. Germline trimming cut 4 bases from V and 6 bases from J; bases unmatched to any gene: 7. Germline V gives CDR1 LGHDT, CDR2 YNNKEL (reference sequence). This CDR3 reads CASSLVTSGRSNEQFF. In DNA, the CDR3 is TGTGCCAGCAGCCTAGTTACTAGCGGGAGGTCCAATGAGCAGTTCTTC.

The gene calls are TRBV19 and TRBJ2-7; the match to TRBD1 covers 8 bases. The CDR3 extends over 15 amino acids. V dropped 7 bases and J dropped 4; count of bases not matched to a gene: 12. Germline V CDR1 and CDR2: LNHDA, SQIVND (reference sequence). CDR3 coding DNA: TGTGCCAGTACCGAGGGTCGGGACAGGAATTACGAGCAGTACTTC. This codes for CASTEGRDRNYEQYF.

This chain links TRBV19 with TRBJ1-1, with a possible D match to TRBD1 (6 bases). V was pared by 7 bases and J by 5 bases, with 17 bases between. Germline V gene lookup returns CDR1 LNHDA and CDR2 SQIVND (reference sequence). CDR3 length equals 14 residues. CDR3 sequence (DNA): TGTGCCAGTAATTCTGTGGGGGCGGGTACTGAAGCTTTCTTT. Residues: CASNSVGAGTEAFF.

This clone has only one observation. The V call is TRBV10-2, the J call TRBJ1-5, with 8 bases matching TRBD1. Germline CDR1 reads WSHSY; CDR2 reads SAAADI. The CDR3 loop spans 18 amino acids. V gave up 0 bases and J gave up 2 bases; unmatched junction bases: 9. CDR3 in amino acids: CASSESTQGVGGNQPQHF. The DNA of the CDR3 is TGCGCCAGCAGTGAGTCGACACAGGGGGTTGGGGGCAATCAGCCCCAGCATTTT.

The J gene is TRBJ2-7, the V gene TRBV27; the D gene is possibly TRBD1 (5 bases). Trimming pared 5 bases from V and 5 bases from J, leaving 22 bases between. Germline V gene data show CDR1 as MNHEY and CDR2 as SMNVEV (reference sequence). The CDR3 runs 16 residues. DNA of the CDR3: TGTGCCAGCAGTACCCCCTCAGGGTTGTGGCGTGACGAGCAGTACTTC. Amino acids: CASSTPSGLWRDEQYF.

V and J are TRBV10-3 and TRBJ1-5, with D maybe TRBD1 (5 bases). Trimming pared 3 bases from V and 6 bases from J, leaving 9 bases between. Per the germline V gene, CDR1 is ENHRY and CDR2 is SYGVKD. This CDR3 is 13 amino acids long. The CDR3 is CAISDRVSQPQHF. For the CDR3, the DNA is TGTGCCATCAGTGACAGGGTGAGTCAGCCCCAGCATTTT.